This T cell receptor beta chain was sequenced during a study of cytomegalovirus exposure and HLA in healthy donors. A remark on this clone: What it binds is not known.

Overall study findings and caveats: CMV antigen specificity was confirmed in vitro for a few CMV-associated chains. The study listed 150 to 200 cytomegalovirus-associated TCR beta chains. With high specificity and sensitivity, the classifier reportedly diagnosed cytomegalovirus status. Later, an analysis found that TCR clusters from the first cohort tended to co-occur in the roughly 110 validation repertoires.

The repertoire was sequenced with immunoSEQ multiplex PCR; TCRdb's copy has only in-frame clones and lacks some. Here the sample spans hundreds of thousands of clones, less than 90% being singletons. J lost 1 base, V lost 4 bases, and 6 bases had no gene match. This CDR3 comprises 14 residues. CDR1 and CDR2 from the germline V gene are SQVTM and ANQGSEA. Sequenced sample: PBMCs. The chain uses TRBV29-1 and TRBJ2-7; TRBD1 agrees at 8 bases. This TCR came from a man aged 18 to 30 in good health and CMV-seropositive. The CDR3 loop reads CSVGGRTGSYEQYF. The CDR3 DNA reads as TGCAGCGTTGGAGGACGGACAGGGTCCTACGAGCAGTACTTC.